These 13 T cell receptor beta chains were all obtained from the same sample, sequenced in a study of blood T cell repertoires in COVID-19 (dated by TCRdb to 2018 to 2020). Library method: the immunoSEQ multiplex PCR assay. The source is immuneACCESS, and TCRdb retained only in-frame sequences with V and J called. Part of the clones is not carried over; for the studies checked, unresolved V genes explain less than half of this, and the remainder is unexplained. The table for this sample lists roughly 340,000 clones; about 90% of them were counted only once. The ten biggest clones cover just under 6.5% of the sample. The sequenced sample was peripheral blood. These receptors originate from a woman aged 45-65 years with COVID-19, enrolled during active disease.

The V and J genes are TRBV7-9 and TRBJ2-1; TRBD1 might be the D (5 bases). The germline V and J ends were trimmed by 3 bases and 6 bases, with 15 bases remaining between them. From germline, CDR1 is SEHNR and CDR2 FQNEAQ (reference sequence). The length of the CDR3 is 15 residues. The CDR3 DNA is TGTGCCAGCAGCTTTATGTCAGGGTTAGGCAATGAGCAGTTCTTC. Its protein is CASSFMSGLGNEQFF.

The chain couples TRBV3-1 (or the pseudogene TRBV3-2) to TRBJ2-6; possibly TRBD2 for D (5 bases). Trimming took off 7 bases at V and 2 bases at J, with 6 bases between the two ends. This CDR3 has 13 residues. The germline CDR1 and CDR2 sequences are LGHDT and YNNKEL (reference sequence). The DNA for the CDR3 is TGTGCCAGCATGCGGGCTGGGGCCAACGTCCTGACTTTC. This codes for CASMRAGANVLTF.

The rearrangement uses TRBV10-1 and TRBJ1-1, with TRBD1 as a possible D gene (5 bases). The CDR3 is 14 amino acids. Looked up from germline, CDR1 is WNHNN and CDR2 is SYGVQD (reference sequence). Deletions cut 6 bases from V and 4 bases from J, with 15 bases between. CDR3 protein: CASRETVAGTEAFF. CDR3 sequence (DNA): TGCGCCAGCAGAGAGACAGTCGCGGGCACTGAAGCTTTCTTT.

This clone has more than one count but fewer than ten. The gene calls are TRBV3-1 (or the pseudogene TRBV3-2) and TRBJ2-1; TRBD2 aligns across 13 bases. The trim removed 3 bases at V and 9 bases at J, leaving 8 bases unmatched. The germline V gene encodes CDR1 LGHDT and CDR2 YNNKEL (reference sequence). The CDR3 consists of 16 residues. The CDR3 bases are TGTGCCAGCAGCCAGAGGACTAGCGGGAGTCTGGGTGAGCAGTTCTTC. Encoded protein: CASSQRTSGSLGEQFF.

This sequence joins TRBV18 and TRBJ2-3, with 13 bases aligning to TRBD2. Germline V lookup: CDR1 KGHSH, CDR2 LQKENI. CDR3 length: 15 residues. The J segment lost 4 bases and the V segment lost 6 bases, leaving 4 bases of the junction unmatched. The CDR3 nucleotides read TGTGCCAGCTCTGGACTAGCGGGAGTGGCAGATACGCAGTATTTT. This sequence encodes CASSGLAGVADTQYF.

The chain uses TRBV5-4 and TRBJ2-2, with TRBD1 matching 8 bases. CDR3 size: 14 residues. J lost 4 bases, V lost 5 bases, and 4 bases had no gene match. Germline CDR1 reads SGHNT; CDR2 reads YYREEE (reference sequence). The CDR3 nucleotides read TGTGCCAGCAGGAGGACAGGGCTCACCGGGGAGCTGTTTTTT. It codes for CASRRTGLTGELFF.

This chain connects TRBV6-6 to TRBJ2-7, with 7 nucleotides matching TRBD1. This CDR3 region has 13 residues. V dropped 5 bases and J dropped 3; count of bases not matched to a gene: 4. Germline assignment: CDR1 MNHNY and CDR2 SVGAGI (reference sequence). The chain's CDR3 is CASSPTGSYEQYF. The DNA for the CDR3 is TGTGCCAGCAGTCCGACAGGGAGCTACGAGCAGTACTTC.

The V call is TRBV19, the J call TRBJ2-5, with 10 bases fitting TRBD1. Per the germline V gene, CDR1 is LNHDA and CDR2 is SQIVND (reference sequence). The CDR3 is 14 residues long. V lost 5 bases and J lost 3; bases outside the gene matches: 3. The CDR3 protein is CASSSGTGEETQYF. The DNA of the CDR3 is TGTGCCAGTAGTTCCGGGACAGGGGAAGAGACCCAGTACTTC.

V is TRBV7-2 and J is TRBJ2-1; 7 positions agree with TRBD2. The ends lost 5 bases at V and 2 bases at J; junction bases unmatched: 9. This CDR3 has 16 amino acids. Germline V gives CDR1 SGHTA, CDR2 FQGNSA. In DNA form, the CDR3 reads TGTGCCAGCAGCGGGCACCTAGCGGTACCCTACAATGAGCAGTTCTTC. This codes for CASSGHLAVPYNEQFF.

The CDR3, as DNA: TGTGCCAGCAGCAAAGCGAAAGCCGGGACAGGAAAGGTGAACACTGAAGCTTTCTTT. Amino acid sequence: CASSKAKAGTGKVNTEAFF. The chain carries TRBV21-1 and TRBJ1-1; the table's D call TRBD1 went unverified against the DNA. TRBV21-1 has pseudogene status. This CDR3 contains 19 residues.

This rearrangement joins TRBV15 to TRBJ1-2; 10 bases match TRBD1. The CDR3 is 15 amino acids. The germline V gene encodes CDR1 LNHNV and CDR2 YYDKDF (reference sequence). The J segment lost 4 bases and the V segment lost 4 bases, leaving 6 bases of the junction unmatched. The CDR3 reads CATSTDRGRVYGYTF. The CDR3 coding sequence is TGTGCCACCAGCACTGACAGGGGGCGGGTCTATGGCTACACCTTC.

V is TRBV6-5 and J is TRBJ1-5; D remains ambiguous. This CDR3 contains 12 residues. Germline loops: CDR1 MNHEY, CDR2 SVGAGI. Trimming cost V 9 bases and J 9 bases, with 15 bases left between them. As DNA, the CDR3 is TGTGCCAGTGGGCGTGAGATAGGGCCCCAGCATTTT. It translates to CASGREIGPQHF.

The chain is built from TRBV12-3 or TRBV12-4 and TRBJ2-7; possibly TRBD2 for D (5 bases). Trimming cost V 5 bases and J 3 bases, with 5 bases left between them. CDR3 length equals 11 residues. The CDR3 DNA sequence: TGTGCCAGCAGTGCGGGCTACGAGCAGTACTTC. It specifies CASSAGYEQYF.